The following is a TCR beta chain sequence with its context. This sample was taken from a study of OX40 agonist ivuxolimab in advanced cancers. The CDR3 is 14 residues long. Germline V CDR1 and CDR2: MNHNY, SVGAGI (reference sequence). Produced via immunoSEQ multiplex PCR; TCRdb's table is partial and in-frame only. The data hold tens of thousands of clones, with 88% observed a single time. The sample was CD4+ or CD8+ T cells sorted from blood, taken in a trial of the OX40 agonist ivuxolimab. The chain is built from TRBV6-6 and TRBJ2-5, with 10 bases matching TRBD1. The tail of the sequence fits TRBJ2-7 better, so the J call may be wrong. This receptor was identified in an adult with an advanced solid tumor such as melanoma, head and neck, liver or kidney cancer. The CDR3 bases are TGTGCCAGCAGTTTTAGGACAGGGGGGGACGAGCAGTACTTC. Protein sequence: CASSFRTGGDEQYF.